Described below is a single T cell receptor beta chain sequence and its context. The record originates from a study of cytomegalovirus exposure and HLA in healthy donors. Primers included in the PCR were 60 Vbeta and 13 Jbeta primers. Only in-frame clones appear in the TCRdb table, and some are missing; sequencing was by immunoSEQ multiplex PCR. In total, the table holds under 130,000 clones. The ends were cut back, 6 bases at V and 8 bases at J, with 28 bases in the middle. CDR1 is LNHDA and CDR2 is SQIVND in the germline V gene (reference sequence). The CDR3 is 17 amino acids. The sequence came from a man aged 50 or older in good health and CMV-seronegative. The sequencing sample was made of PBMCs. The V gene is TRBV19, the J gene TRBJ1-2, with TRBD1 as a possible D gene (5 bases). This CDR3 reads CASSPLLSTAGGWGYTF. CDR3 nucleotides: TGTGCCAGTAGCCCCCTGCTATCGACAGCCGGCGGATGGGGCTACACCTTC.